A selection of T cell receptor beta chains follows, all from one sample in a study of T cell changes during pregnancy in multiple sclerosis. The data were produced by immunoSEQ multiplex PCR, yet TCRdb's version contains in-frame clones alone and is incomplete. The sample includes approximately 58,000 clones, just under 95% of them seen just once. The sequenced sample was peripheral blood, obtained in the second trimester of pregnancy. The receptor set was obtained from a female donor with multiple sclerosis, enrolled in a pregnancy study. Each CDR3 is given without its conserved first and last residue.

ASSVFLGLADNEQF,14,TRBV6-1
ASSVLASGELF,11,TRBV9
ASRTAGDNREQY,12,TRBV19
ASSLTDTQY,9,TRBV5-1
ASSQEGTSGRASTDTQY,17,TRBV4-1
ASSVGAGLSATQY,13,TRBV9
ASSVGLAGEWQY,12,TRBV9
ASSPWDGGYEQY,12,TRBV7-2
ASSLGQGQWPQH,12,TRBV6-5
ASSPGLTQAYT,11,TRBV5-1
ASSPLTSSYNEQF,13,TRBV5-6
AISGASGRGVTDTQY,15,TRBV10-3
AINRGAGAGTGELF,14,TRBV10-3
ASSLGGSTDTQY,12,TRBV5-1
ASSQIAGTSANEQF,14,TRBV4-1
ASSQDPSGSSYNEQF,15,TRBV4-1
ASTWDRYSNQPQH,13,TRBV28
AWSRDRGTHNEQF,13,TRBV30
ASSIGTSTDTQY,12,TRBV7-9
ASSPRQVRQGTQY,13,TRBV6-5
ASSPQGGMANEKLF,14,TRBV9
ASRSSYEQY,9,TRBV2
ASSPRESYEQY,11,TRBV5-1
ASSLSGILSRSPGTSPYEQY,20,TRBV28
AWSVLAGIMDEQF,13,TRBV30
ASSPGTSGFTDTQY,14,TRBV7-9
ASSVGGQGIYEQY,13,TRBV9
ASSILDSPGNEQF,13,TRBV19
ASQKGGTAGTYEQY,14,TRBV5-1
ASSVSDLGSYGYT,13,TRBV28
ASSGGQGNQPQH,12,TRBV9
ASAPRPGQSYEQY,13,TRBV2
ASSLTGAYNEQF,12,TRBV5-1
ASSVEVTGLMGEQY,14,TRBV9
ASSGNNQPQH,10,TRBV6-5
ASTRVAGFTDTQY,13,TRBV10-2
ASSPLPAGAQETQY,14,TRBV28
ASSRRPGTGVGANVLT,16,TRBV7-9
ASRDSIQETQY,11,TRBV11-2
ASSLGRTGSTDTQY,14,TRBV7-2
ASSPRTDYTGELF,13,TRBV18
ASSKEEAGGADPSYNEQF,18,TRBV21-1
ASSLVLDRVHEQY,13,TRBV11-2
ASSSTGGTTYKETQY,15,TRBV5-1
ASSDSSDSPLF,11,TRBV6-4
ASSILAGHEQF,11,TRBV7-2
ATGGYGGANVLT,12,TRBV7-2
ASSVLLAGGPADTQY,15,TRBV27
ASSQEGGRTSGSNEQF,16,TRBV4-2
ASSYGLYTYNEQF,13,TRBV7-6
AWSKNRGEQY,10,TRBV30
ASSPNSGGANEKLF,14,TRBV18
ASSLGGGSLYNEQF,14,TRBV13
ASSLMTIQETQY,12,TRBV7-2
ASSPSLPSTDTQY,13,TRBV18